This T cell receptor beta chain emerged from a study of CD8 T cells in Susac syndrome. Findings and limits, study-wide: The peak of CD8+ clonal expansion in Susac was seen in TEMRA cells and active patients.

Sequencing of TCR beta covered CD8+ and CD4+ T cells obtained from blood. TEMRA cells underwent FACS enrichment and CD8+ and CD4+ T cells underwent negative isolation. V shed 4 bases and J shed 4 bases, with 10 bases lying between them. The CDR3 is 12 residues long. In germline, CDR1 is GTSNPN, CDR2 SVGIG (reference sequence). Reverse transcription used roughly 0.5 to 1 ug RNA and random hexamers. Amplification of TCR beta CDR3 across 54 Vbeta and 13 Jbeta was performed with immunoSEQ multiplex PCR. TCRdb itself ran the immunoSEQ multiplex PCR reads through MiXCR, one entry per CDR3 protein. The profile shows 100,000 to 150,000 distinct CDR3 sequences, around 94% of them singletons. This clonotype was counted once. The antigen is undetermined.

The source of this sequence is a human donor with Susac syndrome. The rearrangement uses TRBV30 and TRBJ1-2; no reliable D call. Input material: CD8+ T cells from PBMCs. CDR3 residues: CAWNDNRYGYTF. CDR3 nucleotides: TGTGCCTGGAACGACAACCGCTATGGCTACACCTTC.